Here is one T cell receptor beta chain with its context. It has no known antigen specificity. No much larger clone is present one base from it, and per-base qualities are unavailable. The CDR3 sequence holds 15 residues, the cysteine and phenylalanine included. The CDR3 DNA has 45 bases and is translated from base 1. Reading the germline V gene gives CDR1 SGDLS and CDR2 YYNGEE. The junction shows trimming of 0 bases on V and 2 bases on J, and the gene matches do not reach 4 bases of it. These data come from a study of shared clonotypes between healthy human individuals (dated by TCRdb to 2020 to 2021). Describing the broader study: A couple of women and a few men aged 18 to 49 years were included in the cohort. Different laboratories and diverse techniques were used to prepare libraries and sequence TCR repertoires, to increase sequencing depth and limit assay-specific biases. For each donor, three plates each were used for CD4 naive and CD4 memory, two plates were used for CD8 naive, and one plate was used for CD8 memory. To estimate repertoire size and how much clonotypes are shared between individuals, the study performed deep sequencing of blood TCR repertoires from about 5 healthy adults. Each donor's leukapheresis produced roughly between roughly 0.9 and 8.9 billion PBMCs.

The study at large found these results: The small number of donors limited the genetic and exposure-history diversity represented. Incomplete sequencing was indicated by rarefaction of sorted-subset datasets, despite the large sequencing depth. Sampling was restricted to blood, and TCR repertoires in tissue are likely to differ from TCR repertoires in blood. Roughly 5% of naive CD4, more than 3% of naive CD8, roughly 2.4% of memory CD4, and 0.4% of memory CD8 clonotypes were shared across a few donors. Pairwise subsampling indicated that sequencing depth was expected to affect the degree of clonotype sharing among donors. Naive subsets generally had larger estimated clonotype richness than memory subsets did. Compared with non-shared clonotypes, clonotypes shared by all four sorted-subset donors had higher generation probabilities.

Using the deep immunoSEQ assay, TCR CDR3 regions were amplified from genomic DNA by multiplex PCR. Genomic DNA extracted from each cell subset was distributed evenly over all wells of several immunoSEQ 96-well plates, and each plate served as one replicate. Each replicate PCR for sorted subsets received around 210 ng genomic DNA, equal to about 30,000 T cell genomes. Purified libraries were quantified with a Qubit 3.0 fluorometer, sized on a Bioanalyzer 2100, and re-quantified with the KAPA Library Quantification kit. Every immunoSEQ 96-well plate was sequenced on a separate single-read 150-cycle Illumina NextSeq 550 flow cell. Processing in the source paper ran as follows. The immunoSEQ output contained only junctional sequences without quality scores, so filtering could not match that applied to full-length reads. Sequences were annotated with PyIR, a Python wrapper for IgBLAST v1.9, using IMGT germline references to assign V/J genes and CDR3. Reads were removed for weak V/J assignments (E-value above 1e-6), missing CDR3, stop codons, out-of-frame junctions, or ambiguous translated residues. V3J clonotypes were defined by identical inferred V gene, J gene, and CDR3 amino acid sequence. Percentage overlap between repertoires was calculated by dividing the number of shared unique clonotypes by the size of the smaller repertoire. Three approaches were used to assess repertoire richness: RTK rarefaction, the Chao1 estimator, and Recon v2.1 estimates of unobserved clonotypes. For all TCRbeta clonotypes obtained by the gDNA method from a few donors, generation probabilities were computed with OLGA. The immuneACCESS repertoire file appears here via TCRdb, limited to in-frame rearrangements. These files lack a portion of the clones; in checked studies, under half of the deficit traces to unresolved V genes, and the cause of the others is not known. Clone size and the V and J calls come from that table; the DNA yielded D and trimming. In all, the sample holds a few million clones, and 80% to 95% of those were seen once. About 1.6% of the sample is in the top ten clones.

CD8 naive samples were obtained by positive selection for CCR7 among CD45RO-negative cells, yielding a CD45RA+CCR7+ population from which TemRA cells were excluded. Donors were healthy HIV-negative adults with no recently reported acute infections or vaccinations. Every donor was a Caucasian adult living in Nashville, Tennessee, USA. Blood was collected by leukapheresis, and PBMCs were isolated by Ficoll-Histopaque density gradient centrifugation and then cryopreserved in liquid nitrogen vapor phase. Purity and quantity of every magnetically sorted T cell population were checked by analytical flow cytometry. Genomic DNA was isolated from each sorted fraction and quantified by UV absorbance on a Nanodrop 2000c.

This TCR derives from a man in his late teens or twenties in good health. Some clones in this sample may be carry-over from other donors' samples. The sequencing sample was made of naive CD8+ T cells from PBMCs. Interpreted using the paper, the cell subset or site label stands for: CD45RA+CCR7+. The chain is made from TRBV9 and TRBJ2-7, with 8 bases matching TRBD2. The bases read TGTGCCAGCAGCGTAGGGGTAGCGGGGACCTACGAGCAGTACTTC. It translates to CASSVGVAGTYEQYF.